This T cell receptor beta chain was recorded in a study of response to subunit inactivated influenza vaccine (dated by TCRdb to 2016 to 2018). At the level of the whole study: The study used deep quantitative T cell receptor repertoire profiling to track responses to a trivalent subunit inactivated influenza vaccine. The full study reports these points: The authors proposed that each seasonal influenza vaccination may bring in only a limited number of new T cells.

From the cysteine through the phenylalanine, the CDR3 covers 13 amino acids. The read is trimmed to its CDR3 DNA, 39 bases read in frame from base 1. From a lookup of the germline V gene, CDR1 and CDR2 are SGHDT and YYEEEE. V is shortened by 3 bases, J by 3 bases, and the region joining them spans 10 bases. The method behind the library was RT-PCR. The sequencer was an Illumina HiSeq 2500. The public reads were reprocessed in TCRdb via fastp at Q25 and MiXCR, keeping in-frame beta chains. Each entry merges the rows of one CDR3 protein and shows their most common DNA and genes. The sample table lists 450,000 to 500,000 distinct CDR3 sequences, 9.5% to 12% of them with a count of one. Less than 15% of the sample is held by the ten biggest clonotypes. Read against the paper, the sample's time point label means: more than 35 days after influenza vaccine administration. Comment on this clonotype: Its antigen remains undetermined. Base qualities are not recorded, but no much larger clone differs from it by a single base.

This clonotype originated in a man aged 45-65 years who received an inactivated influenza vaccine. Donor details come from another sample of the same person, matched by shared clones. The chain joins TRBV5-6 to TRBJ2-7; the D gene assignment is ambiguous. Material: PBMCs from blood, obtained 45 days after vaccination. The sequenced DNA: TGTGCCAGCAGCTGCCCGGCAGACTACGAGCAGTACTTC. This translates into CASSCPADYEQYF. Here the CDR3 is joined to the reference TRBV5-6 and TRBJ2-7 genes, and the full variable domain is: DAGVTQSPTHLIKTRGQQVTLRCSPKSGHDTVSWYQQALGQGPQFIFQYYEEEERQRGNFPDRFSGHQFPNYSSELNVNALLLGDSALYLCASSCPADYEQYFGPGTRLTVT.